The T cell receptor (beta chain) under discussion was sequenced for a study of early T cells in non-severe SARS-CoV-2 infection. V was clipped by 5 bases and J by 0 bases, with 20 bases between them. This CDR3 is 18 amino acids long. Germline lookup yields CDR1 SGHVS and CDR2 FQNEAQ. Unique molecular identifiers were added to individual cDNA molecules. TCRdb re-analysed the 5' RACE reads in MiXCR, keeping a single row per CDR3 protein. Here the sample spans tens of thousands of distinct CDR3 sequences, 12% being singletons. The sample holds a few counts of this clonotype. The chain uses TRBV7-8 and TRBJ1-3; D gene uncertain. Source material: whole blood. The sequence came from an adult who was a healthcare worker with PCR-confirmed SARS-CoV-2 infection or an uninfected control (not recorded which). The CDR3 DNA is TGTGCCAGCAGCATCGGGCCAGTCCAGTACCGCTCTGGAAACACCATATATTTT. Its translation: CASSIGPVQYRSGNTIYF.